The subject of this entry is one TCR beta chain. The antigen is not known. This sample's time point: persistent/refractory GD, antithyroid drugs over 5 years with positive TRAb. TCR sequences were obtained from RNA taken from PBMCs. Patients were enrolled at an endocrinology department in Xi'an, China. Germline lookup yields CDR1 MNHGY and CDR2 SVAAGI. V dropped 3 bases and J dropped 7; count of bases not matched to a gene: 11. This CDR3 comprises 16 residues. The data derive from a study of regulatory T cells in long-lasting Graves disease. Study-wide findings and caveats: New patients shared 950 to 1,000 public clonotypes, fewer than the 2,500 to 3,000 shared by persistent patients.

CDR3 regions were amplified by Arm-PCR using iRepertoire HTBI primers to build TCR beta libraries. One entry per CDR3 protein results from TCRdb running MiXCR on the multiplex PCR reads. The sample contains roughly 700,000 distinct CDR3 sequences, around 32% of which appear only once. The sequenced sample was peripheral blood mononuclear cells (PBMCs), obtained when the disease was refractory, from a patient treated with antithyroid drugs. The TCR originated in a female donor with Graves disease. The chain combines TRBV6-9 with TRBJ1-4; 7 nucleotides line up with TRBD1. In DNA, the CDR3 is TGTGCCAGCAGTTACTCCTCGACAGGGCTAAGTGAAAAACTGTTTTTT. This encodes CASSYSSTGLSEKLFF.